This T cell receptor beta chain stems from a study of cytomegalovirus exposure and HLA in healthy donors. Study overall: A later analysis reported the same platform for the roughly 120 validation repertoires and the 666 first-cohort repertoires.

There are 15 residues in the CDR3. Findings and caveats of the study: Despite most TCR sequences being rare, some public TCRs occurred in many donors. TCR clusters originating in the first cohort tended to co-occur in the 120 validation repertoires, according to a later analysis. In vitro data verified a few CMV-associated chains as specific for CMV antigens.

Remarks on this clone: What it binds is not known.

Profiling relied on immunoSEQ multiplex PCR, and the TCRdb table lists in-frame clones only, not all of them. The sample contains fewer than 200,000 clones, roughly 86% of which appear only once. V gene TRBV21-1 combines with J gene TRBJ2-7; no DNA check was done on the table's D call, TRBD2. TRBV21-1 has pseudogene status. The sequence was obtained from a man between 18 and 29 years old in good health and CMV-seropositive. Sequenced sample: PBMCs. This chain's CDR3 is CASSKCAGGVYEQYF. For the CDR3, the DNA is TGTGCCAGCAGCAAATGTGCGGGAGGGGTATACGAGCAGTACTTC.